This TCR beta chain came from a study of T cell repertoires in cytomegalovirus infection. As for the study in general: Recently described HLA-C-restricted plus well-studied HLA-B-restricted CMV epitopes were used. CMV infection and matching HLA type were both indicated by public TCR beta signatures.

This clonotype has more than one count but fewer than ten. Its specificity is unknown. Study-level findings and limits: The study found HLA-C-restricted CMV-specific TCR beta clonotypes dominating the ex vivo response.

V trimming: 1 base; J trimming: 4 bases; junction bases outside the gene matches: 9. The CDR3 has 17 residues. Germline V lookup: CDR1 SGHVS, CDR2 FQNEAQ. Each CDR3 protein gets one entry after TCRdb re-called the reads with MiXCR. The repertoire has some 120,000 distinct CDR3 sequences, around 30% of them found once; the top ten carry roughly 53%. The chain recombines TRBV7-8 with TRBJ1-5, with 8 bases that match TRBD1. This sequence originates from a human donor in good health (CMV status not recorded). Some clones in this sample may be carry-over from other donors' samples. Source: CD8+ T cells from cultured PBMCs, taken from culture after CMV antigen stimulation. For the CDR3, the DNA is TGTGCCAGCAGCTTAGGGTTTTACAGGGGGAGAAATCAGCCCCAGCATTTT. Residues: CASSLGFYRGRNQPQHF.